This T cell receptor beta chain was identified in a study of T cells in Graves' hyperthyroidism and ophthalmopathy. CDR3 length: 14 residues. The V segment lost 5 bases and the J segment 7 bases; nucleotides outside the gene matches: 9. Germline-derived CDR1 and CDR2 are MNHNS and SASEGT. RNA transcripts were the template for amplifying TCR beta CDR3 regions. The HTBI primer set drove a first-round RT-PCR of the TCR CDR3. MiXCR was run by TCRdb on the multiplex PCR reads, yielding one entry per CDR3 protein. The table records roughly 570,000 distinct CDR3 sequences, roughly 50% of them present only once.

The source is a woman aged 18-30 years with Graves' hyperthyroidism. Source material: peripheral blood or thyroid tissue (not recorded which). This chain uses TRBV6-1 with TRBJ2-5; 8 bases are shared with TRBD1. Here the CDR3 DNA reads TGTGCCAGCAGTTCCCCGGGCGGGACAGGGACCCAGTACTTC. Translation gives CASSSPGGTGTQYF.